The T cell receptor beta chain described here comes from a study of cytomegalovirus exposure and HLA in healthy donors. Study information: An early data release held some 89 million unique TCRs from HLA-typed donors.

Germline values: CDR1 MNHEY, CDR2 SVGAGI. Trimming took off 2 bases at V and 1 base at J, with 8 bases between the two ends. The CDR3 covers 14 residues. The study ran its PCR with 60 Vbeta and 13 Jbeta primers. As handled by the study authors: Per a later analysis, the number of unique TCR beta chains was roughly 83 million, of which roughly 10 million were shared. Profiled with immunoSEQ multiplex PCR; TCRdb holds only in-frame clones, not every one. Clone size and the V and J calls come from that table; the DNA yielded D and trimming. Among roughly 120,000 clones listed, 75% to 90% were seen once. Findings and caveats of the study: Further analysis was carried out later, and it showed several of the most significant clusters appearing linked to common viral pathogens. Presence/absence analysis assumed near-uniform sequencing depth across donors.

In regard to this clone: Its target is not known.

V usage is TRBV6-5 and J usage is TRBJ1-1; weak D call: TRBD1 (6 bases). The material sequenced was PBMCs. This TCR was sampled from a man aged 50 or older in good health and CMV-seronegative. CDR3 coding DNA: TGTGCCAGCAGTTACCAGGGGTGGAACACTGAAGCTTTCTTT. It encodes CASSYQGWNTEAFF.